One sample yielded the 25 T cell receptor beta chains listed below, sequenced in a study of blood T cell repertoires in COVID-19. Profiling relied on immunoSEQ multiplex PCR, and the TCRdb table lists in-frame clones only, not all of them. In the table there are about 130,000 clones, 70% to 75% of which are singletons. Sequencing was carried out using peripheral blood. These receptors originate from a man at least 80 years old with COVID-19, enrolled during active disease.

The gene calls are TRBV5-1 and TRBJ2-2; 8 bases match TRBD2. V was clipped by 3 bases and J by 1 base; unmatched bases: 8. Germline V gives CDR1 SGHRS, CDR2 YFSETQ. CDR3 length equals 17 residues. The CDR3 here is CASSSTLAGMNTGELFF. The CDR3 DNA reads TGCGCCAGCAGCTCGACCTTAGCGGGAATGAACACCGGGGAGCTGTTTTTT.

The chain employs TRBV7-6 and TRBJ1-4; tentative D call: TRBD1 (6 bases). CDR1 and CDR2 (germline): SGHVS, FNYEAQ. The CDR3 is 16 residues long. The V and J ends lost 1 base and 14 bases respectively, with 23 bases between them. In nucleotides, the CDR3 is TGTGCCAGCAGCTTAGATCCGAGGACAGAATATGCTAAGCTGTTTTTT. It specifies CASSLDPRTEYAKLFF. The whole variable domain, remainder taken from reference TRBV7-6 and TRBJ1-4, is GAGVSQSPRYKVTKRGQDVALRCDPISGHVSLYWYRQALGQGPEFLTYFNYEAQQDKSGLPNDRFSAERPEGSISTLTIQRTEQRDSAMYRCASSLDPRTEYAKLFFGSGTQLSVL.

This rearrangement joins TRBV5-6 to TRBJ2-3; weak D call: TRBD2 (6 bases). The V and J ends lost 3 bases and 0 bases respectively, with 20 bases between them. The CDR3 has 18 residues. Germline assignment: CDR1 SGHDT and CDR2 YYEEEE. CDR3: CASSWALYSGSSTDTQYF. CDR3 nucleotide sequence: TGTGCCAGCAGCTGGGCCCTTTATAGCGGATCTAGCACAGATACGCAGTATTTT.

This clone was counted between two and nine times. The rearrangement joins TRBV19 to TRBJ1-1; 9 bases match TRBD1. Germline V gene data show CDR1 as LNHDA and CDR2 as SQIVND (reference sequence). V trimming: 5 bases; J trimming: 6 bases; junction bases outside the gene matches: 10. The CDR3 is made up of 15 amino acids. The CDR3 is CASSGYTGGFAEAFF. In DNA, the CDR3 is TGTGCCAGTAGTGGATACACAGGGGGCTTCGCTGAAGCTTTCTTT.

CDR3 nucleotide sequence: TGCGCCAGCAGCTTGGGTTCAGGGGGCGAAAAACTGTTTTTT. Residues: CASSLGSGGEKLFF. This chain links TRBV5-1 with TRBJ1-4; 8 nucleotides match TRBD1. Germline lookup yields CDR1 SGHRS and CDR2 YFSETQ. J lost 8 bases, V lost 0 bases, and 3 bases had no gene match. The CDR3 sequence is 14 residues long.

This clone was found a few times. The V gene is TRBV10-1, the J gene TRBJ1-2, with 7 positions matching TRBD1. This CDR3 is 13 amino acids long. Looked up from germline, CDR1 is WNHNN and CDR2 is SYGVQD (reference sequence). With V trimmed by 6 bases and J by 2 bases, 3 bases remained unmatched. CDR3: CASSQGQNYGYTF. The CDR3 nucleotides read TGCGCCAGCAGCCAGGGACAGAACTATGGCTACACCTTC.

The DNA for the CDR3 is TGTGCCAGCTCACCACGGAAGGAGAGCGGGGCCTACAATGAGCAGTTCTTC. It encodes CASSPRKESGAYNEQFF. This chain joins TRBV18 and TRBJ2-1; 7 bases agree with TRBD2. The CDR3 is 17 residues long. Germline V gene lookup returns CDR1 KGHSH and CDR2 LQKENI. The V segment lost 1 base and the J segment 2 bases; nucleotides outside the gene matches: 8. The entire variable domain, with the rest obtained from reference TRBV18 and TRBJ2-1, is as follows: NAGVMQNPRHLVRRRGQEARLRCSPMKGHSHVYWYRQLPEEGLKFMVYLQKENIIDESGMPKERFSAEFPKEGPSILRIQQVVRGDSAAYFCASSPRKESGAYNEQFFGPGTRLTVL.

This clone was found many times. The CDR3, as DNA: TGTGCCAGCAGCCAAGGGGACAGACGGGGCTACACCTTC. Its translation is CASSQGDRRGYTF. The V and J genes are TRBV3-1 (or the pseudogene TRBV3-2) and TRBJ1-2, with TRBD1 matching over 7 bases. The germline V gene encodes CDR1 LGHDT and CDR2 YNNKEL (reference sequence). This CDR3 has 13 amino acids. With V trimmed by 1 base and J by 8 bases, 4 bases remained unmatched.

There are a few counts of this clone. The rearrangement links TRBV28 to TRBJ1-2; weak D call: TRBD1 (6 bases). Germline-derived CDR1 and CDR2 are MDHEN and SYDVKM. Deletions cut 0 bases from V and 5 bases from J, with 16 bases between. The CDR3 has 16 amino acids. The CDR3 sequence is CASSLWGGADPYGYTF. CDR3 bases: TGTGCCAGCAGTTTATGGGGGGGGGCCGACCCGTATGGCTACACCTTC.

This clone was detected once. CDR3 coding DNA: TGTGCCAGCAGTGGTAGCGGGAGCGGCACCTACGAGCAGTACTTC. Protein sequence: CASSGSGSGTYEQYF. V and J are TRBV6-2 or TRBV6-3 and TRBJ2-7; TRBD2 agrees at 9 bases. The ends lost 5 bases at V and 2 bases at J; junction bases unmatched: 7. The CDR3 spans 15 residues. Germline assignment: CDR1 MNHEY and CDR2 SVGEGT.

CDR3 amino acids: CASSLTGLAGGDEQFF. In DNA form, the CDR3 reads TGTGCCAGCAGTCTTACTGGACTAGCGGGAGGAGATGAGCAGTTCTTC. The chain recombines TRBV27 with TRBJ2-1; 14 nucleotides match TRBD2. The ends lost 5 bases at V and 8 bases at J; junction bases unmatched: 8. Germline V CDR1 and CDR2: MNHEY, SMNVEV (reference sequence). The CDR3 contains 16 residues.

The J gene is TRBJ2-3, the V gene TRBV18, with D hard to call. The germline V gene encodes CDR1 KGHSH and CDR2 LQKENI. The CDR3 contains 12 residues. Trimming took 6 bases from V and 6 from J, leaving 10 bases between them. This chain's CDR3 is CASSRTSDTQYF. The CDR3 DNA reads as TGTGCCAGCTCTCGTACATCGGATACGCAGTATTTT. The variable domain in full, completed from reference TRBV18 and TRBJ2-3, reads NAGVMQNPRHLVRRRGQEARLRCSPMKGHSHVYWYRQLPEEGLKFMVYLQKENIIDESGMPKERFSAEFPKEGPSILRIQQVVRGDSAAYFCASSRTSDTQYFGPGTRLTVL.

The V call is TRBV21-1, the J call TRBJ2-3; the DNA was not used to check the table's D call, TRBD1. TRBV21-1 is described as a pseudogene. This CDR3 comprises 15 residues. The CDR3 is CASSKFHRGTDTQYF. CDR3 DNA sequence: TGTGCCAGCAGCAAATTTCACAGGGGCACAGATACGCAGTATTTT.

J is TRBJ2-1 and V is TRBV5-6, with TRBD1 matching over 8 bases. Germline V CDR1 and CDR2: SGHDT, YYEEEE. This CDR3 region has 16 residues. The V and J ends lost 5 bases and 7 bases, in that order; junction bases with no gene match: 14. The CDR3, as DNA: TGTGCCAGCAGTACCTACCGGGACAGGCCAGTGAATGAGCAGTTCTTC. Its protein product is CASSTYRDRPVNEQFF.

In nucleotides, the CDR3 is TGTGCCAGCAGTTTGGAGGGGTATCAGCCCCAGCATTTT. It translates to CASSLEGYQPQHF. J is TRBJ1-5 and V is TRBV27; possible D gene TRBD1, 5 bases. Germline CDR1 reads MNHEY; CDR2 reads SMNVEV (reference sequence). Trimming shortened V by 3 bases and J by 5 bases, and 8 bases separated the two germline ends. This CDR3 region has 13 residues.

This rearrangement joins TRBV7-2 to TRBJ2-4; 7 bases are shared with TRBD1. Looked up from germline, CDR1 is SGHTA and CDR2 is FQGNSA. V lost 3 bases and J lost 5; bases outside the gene matches: 7. This CDR3 spans 15 amino acids. This CDR3 is CASSFGTVGENIQYF. Here the CDR3 DNA reads TGTGCCAGCAGCTTTGGGACAGTTGGGGAAAACATTCAGTACTTC. The full variable domain, with the rest looked up from reference TRBV7-2 and TRBJ2-4, is GAGVSQSPSNKVTEKGKDVELRCDPISGHTALYWYRQSLGQGLEFLIYFQGNSAPDKSGLPSDRFSAERTGGSVSTLTIQRTQQEDSAVYLCASSFGTVGENIQYFGAGTRLSVL.

This chain uses TRBV6-5 with TRBJ2-1; 7 bases are a match to TRBD2. CDR1 is MNHEY and CDR2 is SVGAGI in the germline V gene. The CDR3 has 15 amino acids. The trim removed 9 bases at V and 0 bases at J, leaving 8 bases unmatched. The CDR3 nucleotides read TGTGCCAGTTCGCCTACGGGAGGCTCCTACAATGAGCAGTTCTTC. Translated: CASSPTGGSYNEQFF.

This clone was recorded once. CDR3 residues: CASSSFRDRGLTDTQYF. CDR3 DNA sequence: TGTGCCAGCAGCTCCTTCAGAGACAGGGGGCTAACAGATACGCAGTATTTT. The rearrangement uses TRBV7-2 and TRBJ2-3; 10 positions match TRBD1. Germline V gene sequence: CDR1 SGHTA, CDR2 FQGNSA. The CDR3 runs to 17 residues. V shed 4 bases and J 3 bases; nucleotides not matched to a gene: 10.

The chain employs TRBV6-5 and TRBJ1-2; tentative D call: TRBD1 (5 bases). V lost 6 bases and J lost 6, with 14 bases in between. Germline V gene sequence: CDR1 MNHEY, CDR2 SVGAGI. The CDR3 runs 13 residues. CDR3 loop: CASSRTGGHGYTF. The CDR3 DNA sequence: TGTGCCAGCAGCCGCACGGGGGGTCATGGCTACACCTTC.

V usage is TRBV5-8 and J usage is TRBJ2-1, with 11 bases matching TRBD2. The J segment lost 10 bases and the V segment lost 0 bases, leaving 12 bases of the junction unmatched. CDR3 length equals 17 residues. Germline loops: CDR1 SGHTS, CDR2 YDEGEE. CDR3: CASSLAPGTSGYYEQFF. DNA of the CDR3: TGTGCCAGCAGCTTGGCTCCTGGGACTAGCGGATACTACGAGCAGTTCTTC.

The V and J genes are TRBV9 and TRBJ1-3, with 7 bases fitting TRBD1. Germline loops: CDR1 SGDLS, CDR2 YYNGEE. Trimming removed 5 bases from V and 4 bases from J; junction bases left unmatched: 12. The CDR3 totals 16 residues. CDR3 nucleotide sequence: TGTGCCAGCAGTCTAACGACGGGACAGCCAGGAAACACCATATATTTT. Protein sequence: CASSLTTGQPGNTIYF.

The V and J genes are TRBV4-3 and TRBJ2-5; 7 nucleotides align to TRBD2. The CDR3 spans 16 residues. V shed 1 base, J shed 5 bases, and the junction held 10 bases outside the gene matches. From germline, CDR1 is LGHNA and CDR2 YSLEER. The CDR3 spells CASSQGSSGGWETQYF. CDR3 DNA: TGCGCCAGCAGCCAAGGTTCTAGCGGTGGCTGGGAGACCCAGTACTTC.

This chain uses TRBV5-1 with TRBJ2-5; a weak D match, TRBD1 (6 bases). Trimming stripped 2 bases from V and 6 bases from J, with 8 bases between. From germline, CDR1 is SGHRS and CDR2 YFSETQ. The CDR3 runs to 12 residues. The CDR3 DNA follows: TGCGCCAGCAGCTTAGGGGGAAAGACCCAGTACTTC. Translating it yields CASSLGGKTQYF.

This clone has only one observation. This sequence joins TRBV15 and TRBJ1-5; TRBD1 matches 12 bases. Germline loops: CDR1 LNHNV, CDR2 YYDKDF (reference sequence). This CDR3 has 16 residues. Trimming removed 5 bases from V and 3 bases from J; junction bases left unmatched: 5. CDR3 sequence: CATSRRGQGANQPQHF. The CDR3 nucleotides read TGTGCCACCAGCCGAAGGGGACAGGGGGCCAATCAGCCCCAGCATTTT.

V usage is TRBV9 and J usage is TRBJ2-1, with D possibly matching TRBD2 (6 bases). The ends were cut back, 4 bases at V and 4 bases at J, with 18 bases in the middle. The CDR3 totals 16 residues. Per germline, CDR1 SGDLS and CDR2 YYNGEE. The CDR3 DNA is TGTGCCAGCAGCCCTGGAGGGGCGGGAAGATACAATGAGCAGTTCTTC. It codes for CASSPGGAGRYNEQFF.